Listed here are 30 T cell receptor beta chains from one sample, sequenced in a study of beta chain features in type 1 diabetes. Sequencing targeted expressed TCRB transcripts, as all isolated RNA had been reverse transcribed. The table came from immunoSEQ multiplex PCR; TCRdb's copy has only in-frame clones and leaves some out. The sample includes roughly 370,000 clones, roughly 13% of them seen just once. Source material: naive CD4+ T cells from blood. Receptors were obtained from a man aged 25 to 40 in good health.

V usage is TRBV29-1 and J usage is TRBJ2-3; maybe TRBD2 (7 bases). In germline, CDR1 is SQVTM, CDR2 ANQGSEA. The CDR3 consists of 16 residues. V was trimmed by 6 bases and J by 1 base, leaving 20 bases between them. This CDR3 is CSVTNRRGGGTDTQYF. CDR3 in DNA: TGCAGCGTCACAAATCGCAGGGGAGGGGGCACAGATACGCAGTATTTT.

The rearrangement joins TRBV5-1 to TRBJ2-4; no definite D call. Germline CDR1 SGHRS, CDR2 YFSETQ. V shed 2 bases and J shed 7 bases, with 4 bases lying between them. The CDR3 consists of 11 residues. For the CDR3, the DNA is TGCGCCAGCAGCTTTGGGAACATTCAGTACTTC. Residues: CASSFGNIQYF.

The genes are TRBV9 and TRBJ2-1, with unresolved D. The V gene's germline CDR1 is SGDLS and CDR2 YYNGEE. The CDR3 consists of 14 residues. V was pared by 0 bases and J by 7 bases, with 11 bases between. CDR3 sequence (DNA): TGTGCCAGCAGCGTAGACACCGCTTCGAATGAGCAGTTCTTC. This sequence encodes CASSVDTASNEQFF. Complete variable domain (other parts from reference TRBV9 and TRBJ2-1): DSGVTQTPKHLITATGQRVTLRCSPRSGDLSVYWYQQSLDQGLQFLIQYYNGEERAKGNILERFSAQQFPDLHSELNLSSLELGDSALYFCASSVDTASNEQFFGPGTRLTVL.

The table lists this clone with many counts. The V and J genes are TRBV25-1 and TRBJ2-5, with 7 bases fitting TRBD1. Germline lookup yields CDR1 MGHDK and CDR2 SYGVNS. This CDR3 comprises 14 residues. With 5 bases clipped from V and 5 bases from J, the junction kept 8 bases outside the gene matches. This CDR3 reads CASSQTGSGETQYF. CDR3 DNA: TGTGCCAGCAGTCAGACAGGGTCAGGGGAGACCCAGTACTTC.

The chain couples TRBV7-2 to TRBJ2-5; either TRBD1 or TRBD2 may supply D (6 bases each). The V end was cut by 5 bases, the J end by 5 bases, with 12 bases between. Per germline, CDR1 SGHTA and CDR2 FQGNSA. The CDR3 length is 13 residues. The CDR3 is CASSPPGAETQYF. As DNA, the CDR3 is TGTGCCAGCAGCCCGCCGGGGGCGGAGACCCAGTACTTC.

The chain employs TRBV2 and TRBJ2-3; tentative D call: TRBD2 (5 bases). Trimming pared 11 bases from V and 3 bases from J, leaving 12 bases between. Germline V gene lookup returns CDR1 SNHLY and CDR2 FYNNEI. The CDR3 is made up of 12 amino acids. The CDR3: CAGGVSTDTQYF. The CDR3 DNA is TGTGCCGGAGGAGTGTCGACAGATACGCAGTATTTT.

In its sample, this clone was seen a few times. CDR3 sequence: CASSLVVRARVDETQYF. CDR3 sequence (DNA): TGTGCCAGCAGTTTAGTCGTCCGGGCTAGGGTGGACGAGACCCAGTACTTC. The rearrangement joins TRBV28 to TRBJ2-5; the D is unclear. Germline V gene lookup returns CDR1 MDHEN and CDR2 SYDVKM. The CDR3 runs 17 residues. The V gene lost 2 bases and the J gene lost 5 bases, with 21 bases spanning the gap.

This clone was observed a handful of times. The V gene is TRBV30, the J gene TRBJ1-5; a weak D match, TRBD1 (6 bases). The germline V gene encodes CDR1 GTSNPN and CDR2 SVGIG (reference sequence). The ends were cut back, 5 bases at V and 1 base at J, with 6 bases in the middle. The CDR3 runs 12 residues. The chain's CDR3 is CAWDRSNQPQHF. CDR3 DNA sequence: TGTGCCTGGGACAGGAGCAATCAGCCCCAGCATTTT.

This chain links TRBV29-1 with TRBJ1-1, with 9 positions matching TRBD1. The J segment lost 4 bases and the V segment lost 4 bases, leaving 1 base of the junction unmatched. Germline CDR1 reads SQVTM; CDR2 reads ANQGSEA. The CDR3 is 12 residues long. The CDR3 reads CSVATGGTEAFF. For the CDR3, the DNA is TGCAGCGTTGCGACAGGGGGCACTGAAGCTTTCTTT.

This clone has a handful of counts. The rearrangement joins TRBV14 to TRBJ2-7; D is undetermined. This CDR3 has 13 amino acids. The V gene's germline CDR1 is SGHDN and CDR2 FVKESK. The V end was cut by 1 base, the J end by 2 bases, with 6 bases between. In DNA, the CDR3 is TGTGCCAGCAGCCAAGCCAGTACCTACGAGCAGTACTTC. Its translation: CASSQASTYEQYF.

This clone was counted only a few times. This chain connects TRBV7-2 to TRBJ2-5; 10 bases match TRBD2. Losses at the gene ends were 4 bases for V and 2 bases for J; bases not matched to a gene: 7. The CDR3 spans 16 residues. Germline V lookup: CDR1 SGHTA, CDR2 FQGNSA. CDR3 loop: CASSSLAGVGQETQYF. DNA for the CDR3: TGTGCCAGCAGCTCCCTAGCGGGAGTGGGTCAAGAGACCCAGTACTTC.

The V and J genes are TRBV7-8 and TRBJ1-6, with D uncertain. V lost 5 bases and J 9 bases, leaving 11 bases between the germline ends. Germline V lookup: CDR1 SGHVS, CDR2 FQNEAQ. CDR3 length equals 13 residues. CDR3 amino acids: CASSQGGISPLHF. The CDR3 region has the DNA TGTGCCAGCAGCCAAGGCGGGATTTCACCCCTCCACTTT.

This CDR3 reads CASSIGRGMGHNEQFF. The CDR3 DNA sequence: TGTGCCAGTAGTATAGGTCGGGGGATGGGACACAATGAGCAGTTCTTC. The chain recombines TRBV19 with TRBJ2-1; the D gene is possibly TRBD2 (6 bases). Germline lookup yields CDR1 LNHDA and CDR2 SQIVND (reference sequence). V lost 1 base to trimming and J lost 5 bases, with 15 bases between them. The CDR3 is made up of 16 amino acids.

The genes are TRBV29-1 and TRBJ2-7; TRBD2 aligns across 7 bases. CDR1 and CDR2 from the germline V gene are SQVTM and ANQGSEA. The CDR3 is 12 residues long. Here the CDR3 DNA reads TGCAAGGGCACTGGACTAGCCTACGAGCAGTACTTC. Translation gives CKGTGLAYEQYF.

The V gene is TRBV28, the J gene TRBJ2-1, with a weak D call TRBD1 (7 bases). The CDR3 covers 16 residues. The germline CDR1 and CDR2 sequences are MDHEN and SYDVKM. V shed 5 bases and J shed 10 bases, with 24 bases lying between them. CDR3 amino acids: CASSKRQGILAGEQFF. The CDR3 DNA follows: TGTGCCAGCAGTAAACGACAGGGCATACTAGCAGGGGAGCAGTTCTTC. The full variable domain, with the rest looked up from reference TRBV28 and TRBJ2-1, is DVKVTQSSRYLVKRTGEKVFLECVQDMDHENMFWYRQDPGLGLRLIYFSYDVKMKEKGDIPEGYSVSREKKERFSLILESASTNQTSMYLCASSKRQGILAGEQFFGPGTRLTVL.

The rearrangement uses TRBV5-4 and TRBJ2-7; D remains unclear. V shed 0 bases and J shed 2 bases, with 12 bases lying between them. This CDR3 contains 15 residues. From germline, CDR1 is SGHNT and CDR2 YYREEE (reference sequence). CDR3 loop: CASSLEAAAAYEQYF. Here the CDR3 DNA reads TGTGCCAGCAGCTTGGAGGCGGCGGCGGCCTACGAGCAGTACTTC.

This rearrangement joins TRBV30 to TRBJ1-5; D possibly corresponds to TRBD1 (5 bases). V lost 3 bases and J 4 bases, leaving 13 bases between the germline ends. Germline V CDR1 and CDR2: GTSNPN, SVGIG (reference sequence). The CDR3 runs to 14 residues. The CDR3 DNA is TGTGCCTGGAGGGGGCCCGATCGAAATCAGCCCCAGCATTTT. This translates into CAWRGPDRNQPQHF. Combining the CDR3 with reference TRBV30 and TRBJ1-5 gives the whole variable domain SQTIHQWPATLVQPVGSPLSLECTVEGTSNPNLYWYRQAAGRGLQLLFYSVGIGQISSEVPQNLSASRPQDRQFILSSKKLLLSDSGFYLCAWRGPDRNQPQHFGDGTRLSIL.

This clone was observed a handful of times. This sequence joins TRBV13 and TRBJ2-7; 8 bases line up with TRBD2. Trimming at V came to 5 bases and at J to 4 bases, leaving 16 bases not matched to a gene. The germline V gene encodes CDR1 PRHDT and CDR2 FYEKMQ (reference sequence). The CDR3 runs to 17 residues. CDR3: CASSPMFGGSGSYEQYV. In DNA form, the CDR3 reads TGTGCCAGCAGCCCCATGTTCGGAGGAAGCGGGAGTTACGAGCAGTACGTC.

This chain uses TRBV30 with TRBJ1-3; D call uncertain. V was shortened by 7 bases and J by 0 bases, with 10 bases between the two germline ends. Germline V lookup: CDR1 GTSNPN, CDR2 SVGIG (reference sequence). The CDR3 runs 13 residues. The CDR3 reads CASLRSSGNTIYF. DNA for the CDR3: TGTGCCTCTTTACGGTCCTCTGGAAACACCATATATTTT.

Ten or more counts support this clone. The CDR3 region is CATSRDLNSYEQYF. CDR3 DNA sequence: TGTGCCACCAGCAGAGATCTCAACTCCTACGAGCAGTACTTC. This chain links TRBV15 with TRBJ2-7; D gene unclear. The CDR3 extends over 14 amino acids. Germline CDR1 and CDR2: LNHNV and YYDKDF (reference sequence). V lost 0 bases, J lost 0 bases, and 6 bases lay in between.

The chain has TRBV4-3 and TRBJ2-5; no clear D. CDR3 length equals 12 residues. Germline V lookup: CDR1 LGHNA, CDR2 YSLEER. Trimming took 5 bases from V and 5 from J, leaving 9 bases between them. In nucleotides, the CDR3 is TGCGCCAGCAGCAGCGACTCGGAGACCCAGTACTTC. Protein product: CASSSDSETQYF.

This clone was seen only a few times. The chain uses TRBV27 and TRBJ1-1; 7 bases are shared with TRBD1. This CDR3 contains 14 residues. Germline trimming cut 5 bases from V and 3 bases from J; bases unmatched to any gene: 6. CDR1 is MNHEY, CDR2 SMNVEV, per germline (reference sequence). The chain's CDR3 is CASSLIQGDTEAFF. As DNA, the CDR3 is TGTGCCAGCAGTCTAATTCAGGGGGACACTGAAGCTTTCTTT.

The chain couples TRBV30 to TRBJ2-3; D not certain. The CDR3 is made up of 13 amino acids. Per germline, CDR1 GTSNPN and CDR2 SVGIG (reference sequence). V was shortened by 2 bases and J by 6 bases, with 12 bases between the two germline ends. CDR3 nucleotide sequence: TGTGCCTGGAGTAACTCCATGGGCGATACGCAGTATTTT. Protein: CAWSNSMGDTQYF.

This clone was counted between two and nine times. The J gene is TRBJ1-5, the V gene TRBV10-3; D is undetermined. This CDR3 contains 13 residues. The ends were cut back, 10 bases at V and 2 bases at J, with 12 bases in the middle. Germline V gene data show CDR1 as ENHRY and CDR2 as SYGVKD. As DNA, the CDR3 is TGTGCCACTCAGGCACAGCGCAATCAGCCCCAGCATTTT. Amino acid sequence: CATQAQRNQPQHF.

The J gene is TRBJ2-7, the V gene TRBV6-6, with no clear D. Trimming took off 4 bases at V and 7 bases at J, with 11 bases between the two ends. The germline CDR1 and CDR2 sequences are MNHNY and SVGAGI (reference sequence). The CDR3 sequence is 12 residues long. CDR3 region: CASSSPPLEQYF. The CDR3 DNA is TGTGCCAGCAGTTCCCCGCCTCTGGAGCAGTACTTC.

This clone was seen many times. The chain links TRBV30 to TRBJ2-1; D tentatively fits TRBD1 or TRBD2 (5 bases each). The CDR3 loop spans 14 amino acids. Trimming took 5 bases from V and 1 from J, leaving 12 bases between them. Germline V gives CDR1 GTSNPN, CDR2 SVGIG (reference sequence). This chain's CDR3 is CAWARGVSYNEQFF. Written as DNA, the CDR3 is TGTGCCTGGGCCAGAGGGGTTTCCTACAATGAGCAGTTCTTC.

This sequence joins TRBV5-1 and TRBJ1-4; D gene uncertain. The CDR3 has 14 amino acids. The germline V and J ends were trimmed by 4 bases and 4 bases, with 11 bases remaining between them. Germline lookup yields CDR1 SGHRS and CDR2 YFSETQ. DNA of the CDR3: TGCGCCAGCAGCCCAGACGGATTTAATGAAAAACTGTTTTTT. Its translation: CASSPDGFNEKLFF.

J is TRBJ1-4 and V is TRBV25-1, with a tentative D call TRBD1 (6 bases). CDR3 length: 14 amino acids. Deletions cut 2 bases from V and 4 bases from J, with 8 bases between. Germline assignment: CDR1 MGHDK and CDR2 SYGVNS. Here the CDR3 reads CASSELRGNEKLFF. In DNA, the CDR3 is TGTGCCAGCAGTGAACTCAGGGGTAATGAAAAACTGTTTTTT.

In its sample, this clone was seen a few times. V gene TRBV7-2 combines with J gene TRBJ2-7; unclear D gene. This CDR3 is 13 amino acids long. The V end was cut by 0 bases, the J end by 4 bases, with 7 bases between. CDR1 is SGHTA and CDR2 is FQGNSA in the germline V gene. The CDR3 coding sequence is TGTGCCAGCAGCTTAGCTTCGAAGTACGAGCAGTACTTC. Its protein product is CASSLASKYEQYF.

V usage is TRBV5-4 and J usage is TRBJ2-7; weak D call: TRBD1 (5 bases). Germline V gene sequence: CDR1 SGHNT, CDR2 YYREEE (reference sequence). This CDR3 region has 13 residues. Between the trimmed V and J ends, which lost 0 bases and 3 bases, there was a span of 7 bases. CDR3 sequence: CASSLAGIYEQYV. CDR3 nucleotide sequence: TGTGCCAGCAGCTTGGCAGGGATCTACGAGCAGTACGTC.